The T cell receptor (beta chain) described here comes from a study of blood T cell repertoires in COVID-19 (dated by TCRdb to between 2020 and 2021). With regard to the full study: Collaborator samples came from the United States, Italy and Spain and covered acute and convalescent phases of COVID-19. The material from the prospective study consisted of cDNA or gDNA derived from T cells, B-cell-depleted T cells, or PBMCs. Deeply sampled blood TCRbeta repertoires from subjects exposed to, actively infected with, or recovered from COVID-19 were included in the dataset. The repertoires were made available in a free public database intended to serve as a resource for research on the immune response to SARS-CoV-2. The samples were drawn from the first 160 participants of the ongoing ImmuneRACE study and from 1,254 subjects provided by 6 global collaborators. Sample metadata almost always included a de-identified subject ID, COVID-19 status, age in years and sex. Where HLA class I and class II types were available, the types were taken from metadata supplied by the sample provider, not from assay-based typing. The investigation overall reported the following: The quantity of clinical and demographic metadata differed by source and by participant and was supplied without curation.

Samples from volunteer blood donors who had recovered from COVID-19 were contributed by a second Seattle source. Whole blood was collected in K2EDTA tubes by collaborating institutions according to the institutions' own protocols. For TCRbeta analysis, collaborators shipped samples as frozen whole blood, isolated PBMCs, or DNA extracted from either of those sample types. TCRbeta CDR3 regions were amplified from genomic DNA by means of the immunoSEQ Assay, a bias-controlled multiplex PCR. Per the source publication's procedure: The number of nucleated cells in each sample was estimated from the amplification of reference gene primers within the assay. To quantify the absolute abundance of each unique TCRbeta CDR3 rearrangement, sequence reads were collapsed and filtered. For each sample, productive Simpson clonality was calculated as the square root of Simpson's diversity index over productive rearrangements. Not all clones reach the TCRdb copy of this immuneACCESS table, which keeps in-frame sequences only. Checked studies attribute under half of the gap to unresolved V genes and leave the rest unexplained. That table gives V, J and clone size, and the DNA gave D and trimming. Counted in this sample were hundreds of thousands of clones; around nine tenths of them appeared once. Approximately 6.2% of the sample is taken by the ten largest.

On this clone itself: There is no known antigen for this receptor. Nothing much larger sits one base from this clone, and base qualities are not available.

CDR1 and CDR2, looked up from the germline V gene, are MNHEY and SVGAGI. Trimming removed 6 bases from V and 8 bases from J; the gene matches leave 9 bases unexplained. The CDR3 covers 14 residues, taking in both the cysteine and the phenylalanine. Only the CDR3 part of the read is kept: 42 bases, read in frame from the first base. The chain is made from TRBV6-5 and TRBJ1-2; 10 bases in between match TRBD1. The receptor was derived from a man aged 55-75 years who had recovered from COVID-19. The sequenced material came from peripheral blood. The CDR3 protein is CASSDRGRTWGYTF. In nucleotide form, the sequence is TGTGCCAGCAGCGACAGGGGGCGAACGTGGGGCTACACCTTC.